This TCR beta chain was sequenced during a study of siplizumab effects on memory and regulatory T cells. Study-wide results and limits: The drug siplizumab significantly decreased the alloreactive sequences that could be traced to unstimulated CD4+ memory cells.

Data came from immunoSEQ multiplex PCR; TCRdb stores just in-frame clones and leaves some out. This sample carries about 69,000 clones, about 90% of them seen once, and the ten largest clones take over 1.5%. With regard to this clone: The antigen is unknown.

The CDR3 totals 11 residues. CDR1 is MDHEN and CDR2 is SYDVKM in the germline V gene. Trimming stripped 5 bases from V and 4 bases from J, with 5 bases between. The chain is built from TRBV28 and TRBJ1-2, with unresolved D. This receptor was identified in a human donor in good health. Material for sequencing was Tregs sorted from blood. The CDR3 spells CASSDTYGYTF. CDR3 bases: TGTGCCAGCAGTGATACCTATGGCTACACCTTC.